A single sample gave rise to the 2 T cell receptor beta chains below, sequenced in a study of shared T cell receptors in the human thymus. The data were produced by immunoSEQ multiplex PCR, yet TCRdb's version contains in-frame clones alone and is incomplete. The profile shows 640,000 or so clones, around 87% of them singletons. The same specimen was also included in a second study, on human thymus T cells.

What was sequenced was thymocytes. The receptor set was obtained from a boy under two years old with a congenital heart defect.

This clone showed up just a few times. This sequence joins TRBV4-2 and TRBJ2-7; 11 nucleotides align to TRBD1. The CDR3 has 16 residues. Trimming at V came to 0 bases and at J to 6 bases, leaving 7 bases not matched to a gene. Germline values: CDR1 LGHNA, CDR2 YNFKEQ. Written as DNA, the CDR3 is TGTGCCAGCAGCCAAGATTTGGGACAGGGGGAGAGCGAGCAGTACTTC. This gives the protein CASSQDLGQGESEQYF.

In its sample, this clone was seen once. The V gene is TRBV7-8, the J gene TRBJ2-7; 10 bases align to TRBD2. The CDR3 has 22 amino acids. The trim removed 1 base at V and 2 bases at J, leaving 23 bases unmatched. The germline V gene has CDR1 SGHVS and CDR2 FQNEAQ. As DNA, the CDR3 is TGTGCCAGCAGCTTAGTAAGGGGGGATGAGGGACTAGCGCGTGCCCCACCCTACGAGCAGTACTTC. Amino acid sequence: CASSLVRGDEGLARAPPYEQYF. Using reference TRBV7-8 and TRBJ2-7 for the parts outside the CDR3, the full variable domain is GAGVSQSPRYKVAKRGQDVALRCDPISGHVSLFWYQQALGQGPEFLTYFQNEAQLDKSGLPSDRFFAERPEGSVSTLKIQRTQQEDSAVYLCASSLVRGDEGLARAPPYEQYFGPGTRLTVT.